This TCR beta chain came from a study of blood T cell repertoires in COVID-19. In the study overall: COVID-19 samples from acute and convalescent phases originated in the United States, Italy and Spain. T cells, B-cell-depleted T cells, or PBMCs provided the cDNA or gDNA that served as material.

In the authors' workflow: The assay estimated nucleated cells by amplifying reference gene primers. The table came from immunoSEQ multiplex PCR; TCRdb's copy has only in-frame clones and leaves some out. That table supplies the V and J calls and clone size; D and trimming were determined from the DNA. The sample lists around 100,000 clones, around nine tenths seen once, with more than 7% in the top ten. The CDR3 spans 15 residues. Per the germline V gene, CDR1 is MDHEN and CDR2 is SYDVKM. Trimming pared 5 bases from V and 3 bases from J, leaving 13 bases between. The rearrangement joins TRBV28 to TRBJ1-4; possibly TRBD1 for D (5 bases). The TCR was taken from a woman in her 70s who had recovered from COVID-19. Sequencing was performed on peripheral blood. The CDR3 loop is CASSPRGEANEKLFF. The CDR3 DNA sequence: TGTGCCAGCAGTCCACGGGGGGAGGCTAATGAAAAACTGTTTTTT.